The clone carrying this T cell receptor (beta chain) was detected many times. Donors ranged from roughly 6 to 90 years old and were healthy Caucasians in Russia. Sample-barcoded 5' priming and a J-beta primer mix drove a second PCR of roughly 6 to 12 cycles. Template switching added a 12-random-nucleotide identifier to every cDNA molecule. MiXCR was run by TCRdb on the 5' RACE reads, yielding one entry per CDR3 protein. Of over 600,000 distinct CDR3 sequences detected, 46% appear once; the ten largest clones hold around 18%. The data were obtained in a study of blood T cells in healthy people across ages. With 6 bases removed from V and 5 bases from J, the gap between germline ends came to 10 bases. This CDR3 is built from 12 residues.

This TCR was sampled from a man aged 80 or over in good health. The source material was blood. The genes are TRBV12-3 or TRBV12-4 and TRBJ1-2, with D possibly being TRBD1 (5 bases). The CDR3 bases are TGTGCCAGCAGGACGGGGGGATATGGCTACACCTTC. Translated: CASRTGGYGYTF.